This TCR beta chain was identified in a study of blood T cell repertoires in COVID-19. Study-level background: Some COVID-19 samples were acute and others convalescent; all came from the United States, Italy and Spain. From T cells, B-cell-depleted T cells, or PBMCs came the material, which was cDNA or gDNA.

Per the study methods: The authors estimated nucleated cell counts from reference gene primer amplification. Profiled with immunoSEQ multiplex PCR; TCRdb holds only in-frame clones, not every one. From that table come the V and J calls and clone size; the DNA was used to work out D and trimming. The sample contains about 72,000 clones, roughly 88% of which appear only once. The ends were cut back, 10 bases at V and 4 bases at J, with 10 bases in the middle. Per germline, CDR1 ENHRY and CDR2 SYGVKD. The CDR3 extends over 11 amino acids. Sequenced: peripheral blood. The sequence came from a man aged 50-60 years with acute or convalescent COVID-19. The gene calls are TRBV10-3 and TRBJ1-2; D uncertain. This CDR3 is CATGVGYGYTF. For the CDR3, the DNA is TGTGCCACCGGGGTGGGCTATGGCTACACCTTC.